This is a list of T cell receptor beta chains from one sample in a study of cytomegalovirus exposure and HLA in healthy donors. TCRdb's copy holds only in-frame clones and misses some; the assay was immunoSEQ multiplex PCR. The sample lists fewer than 250,000 clones; around 90% were seen once. The material sequenced was PBMCs. The receptors shown here come from a woman aged 18-30 years in good health and CMV-seropositive. Each CDR3 is given with its conserved first and last residue. The size entry is marked missing in some rows and otherwise reads once, few, many or a size class.

v_call	clone_size	j_call	cdr3_aa
TRBV7-9	-	TRBJ2-7	CASSTFTGSGEQYF
TRBV30	-	TRBJ2-3	CAWSPNRGGSDTQYF
TRBV28	-	TRBJ1-3	CASSEDRISGNTIYF
TRBV5-1	-	TRBJ2-7	CASSLSGGEQYF
TRBV11-2	-	TRBJ2-5	CASSPRGRRTQYF
TRBV27	-	TRBJ1-2	CASSLSRWQGSYGYTF
TRBV25-1	-	TRBJ1-2	CASSEQGGWYGYTF
TRBV5-6	-	TRBJ2-1	CASSFGRGVYNEQFF
TRBV5-1	-	TRBJ2-1	CASSLGHSGSFNNEQFF
TRBV5-6	-	TRBJ2-1	CASSFGTSNEQFF
TRBV5-6	-	TRBJ2-1	CASSLIAGANEQFF
TRBV4-1	-	TRBJ1-2	CASNSRWGGANYGYTF
TRBV6-5	-	TRBJ1-2	CASSAQQGVGYGYTF
TRBV5-4	-	TRBJ2-7	CASSLDEGHYTYEQYF
TRBV13	-	TRBJ1-1	CASSLTENTEAFF
TRBV5-1	-	TRBJ2-3	CASSPLSGGTDTQYF
TRBV10-3	-	TRBJ2-1	CAISESPSGRYNEQFF
TRBV5-1	-	TRBJ2-7	CASSQQPGLRGYEQYF
TRBV10-3	-	TRBJ2-7	CAITSGSSYEQYF
TRBV28	-	TRBJ1-5	CASSDRGYQPQHF
TRBV18	-	TRBJ2-5	CASSPPHGGQGIQETQYF
TRBV4-1	-	TRBJ2-7	CASSQEWATGTGGFPYEQYF
TRBV6-5	-	TRBJ2-7	CASSSRDNLEYF
TRBV21-1	once	TRBJ1-5	CASSKGRTGTYSNQPQHF
TRBV11-2	-	TRBJ2-1	CASSLSRGGRAYNEQFF
TRBV2	few	TRBJ2-7	CASTYRGKGDEQYF
TRBV19	-	TRBJ1-5	CASSIAGGPQPQHF
TRBV2	-	TRBJ2-1	CASSRGLSYNEQFF
TRBV10-3	-	TRBJ2-1	CAISEPSRASGFNEQFF
TRBV27	-	TRBJ2-7	CASSSSGSYEQYF
TRBV9	-	TRBJ1-1	CASSVRHGTEAFF
TRBV30	-	TRBJ2-3	CAWSVLEASSTDTQYF
TRBV29-1	-	TRBJ1-3	CSVEDVAAGNTIYF